The present entry profiles one TCR beta chain with its context. Generated by immunoSEQ multiplex PCR, the TCRdb table keeps only in-frame clones and is missing some. Of over 75,000 clones in the sample, nearly 97% were seen once. CDR3 length: 20 amino acids. Trimming cost V 3 bases and J 0 bases; bases outside gene matches: 17. Germline V gene data show CDR1 as SGHRS and CDR2 as YFSETQ. This sample is drawn from a study of technical replicates of blood from four donors. The sequence came from a human donor in good health. Sample: T cells isolated from PBMCs. The V gene is TRBV5-1, the J gene TRBJ2-2; 7 nucleotides agree with TRBD2. CDR3 region: CASSWEGGSSGEPNTGELFF. The CDR3 DNA follows: TGCGCCAGCAGCTGGGAGGGTGGCTCTAGCGGAGAACCGAACACCGGGGAGCTGTTTTTT.